This is a list of T cell receptor beta chains from one sample in a study of T cell responses to AZD1222 COVID-19 vaccine. Only in-frame clones appear in the TCRdb table, and some are missing; sequencing was by immunoSEQ multiplex PCR. The repertoire holds 150,000 or so clones, with about 89% as singletons. The sample was peripheral blood, taken on day 0 of AZD1222 vaccination. All receptors derive from an adult in good health. Each CDR3 is given with its conserved first and last residue. Each record gives: clone size, J gene, D gene, V gene, CDR3 protein, CDR3 DNA. The D gene is left open where the match is weak. Only some rows state a clone size, as once, few, many or a class for expanded clones.

-	TRBJ1-1	-	TRBV12-3/TRBV12-4	CASSLRTNTEAFF	TGTGCCAGCAGTTTAAGGACCAACACTGAAGCTTTCTTT
-	TRBJ2-1	-	TRBV7-2	CASSSPGREQFF	TGTGCCAGCAGCTCCCCGGGGCGGGAGCAGTTCTTC
-	TRBJ2-7	TRBD2	TRBV18	CASSPGLAGGSSYEQYF	TGTGCCAGCTCACCCGGACTAGCGGGAGGGAGCTCCTACGAGCAGTACTTC
-	TRBJ2-3	-	TRBV18	CASSPAGSDTQYF	TGTGCCAGCTCACCAGCAGGTTCAGATACGCAGTATTTT
-	TRBJ2-7	-	TRBV4-3	CASSLGHTNEQYF	TGCGCCAGCAGCCTGGGACATACCAACGAGCAGTACTTC
-	TRBJ1-6	-	TRBV11-2	CASSSRPGTTNSPLHF	TGTGCCAGCAGCTCCCGCCCCGGGACAACAAATTCACCCCTCCACTTT
-	TRBJ2-5	-	TRBV3-1/TRBV3-2	CASSHPGRTASNQETQYF	TGTGCCAGCAGCCATCCCGGAAGGACGGCAAGCAACCAAGAGACCCAGTACTTC
-	TRBJ2-5	-	TRBV7-3	CASSSHRESETQYF	TGTGCCAGCAGCTCCCACCGGGAGAGTGAGACCCAGTACTTC
-	TRBJ1-5	TRBD1	TRBV12-3/TRBV12-4	CASSSQGGQPQHF	TGTGCCAGCAGTTCTCAGGGGGGCCAGCCCCAGCATTTT
-	TRBJ2-4	-	TRBV5-4	CASSLAGARAKNIQYF	TGTGCCAGCAGCTTGGCGGGAGCCAGAGCCAAAAACATTCAGTACTTC
-	TRBJ1-2	TRBD1	TRBV6-6	CASSYSDRAYGYTF	TGTGCCAGCAGTTACTCAGACAGGGCCTATGGCTACACCTTC
-	TRBJ1-5	-	TRBV12-3/TRBV12-4	CASRQAQRPQHF	TGTGCCAGCCGACAGGCCCAGCGGCCCCAGCATTTT
-	TRBJ2-7	TRBD2	TRBV7-2	CASSLARLAGGPYEQYF	TGTGCCAGCAGCTTAGCCCGACTAGCGGGAGGGCCGTACGAGCAGTACTTC
once	TRBJ2-1	-	TRBV21-1	CASSKYWGRLSSYNEQFF	TGTGCCAGCAGCAAATATTGGGGACGCCTGAGCTCCTACAATGAGCAGTTCTTC
-	TRBJ1-2	-	TRBV7-9	CASSPQGNYGYTF	TGTGCCAGCAGCCCACAGGGTAACTATGGCTACACCTTC
-	TRBJ2-7	-	TRBV28	CASSHSSYEQYF	TGTGCCAGCAGTCACTCTTCCTACGAGCAGTACTTC
-	TRBJ2-2	TRBD1	TRBV10-3	CAISLTGASGELFF	TGTGCCATCAGCTTAACAGGGGCGAGCGGGGAGCTGTTTTTT
-	TRBJ1-4	-	TRBV28	CASSSTGREKLFF	TGTGCCAGCAGTTCAACAGGACGCGAAAAACTGTTTTTT
-	TRBJ1-1	TRBD1	TRBV18	CASAGQGAYTEAFF	TGTGCCAGCGCGGGACAGGGGGCTTACACTGAAGCTTTCTTT
-	TRBJ1-2	-	TRBV20-1	CSDRSYTF	TGCAGTGACCGAAGCTACACCTTC
-	TRBJ2-2	TRBD2	TRBV5-6	CASRGTGTSHTGELFF	TGTGCCAGCAGAGGTACCGGGACTAGCCACACCGGGGAGCTGTTTTTT
once	TRBJ2-1	TRBD2	TRBV11-2	CASSPRISSGPTYNEQFF	TGTGCCAGCAGCCCTAGGATTTCTAGCGGGCCTACTTACAATGAGCAGTTCTTC
-	TRBJ1-5	-	TRBV5-6	CASSLGGTGQPQHF	TGTGCCAGCAGCTTAGGAGGCACGGGGCAGCCCCAGCATTTT
-	TRBJ1-5	-	TRBV15	CATSRDRHRPQGQPQHF	TGTGCCACCAGCAGAGATCGTCACAGGCCCCAGGGTCAGCCCCAGCATTTT
-	TRBJ2-3	-	TRBV5-1	CASSFSGIWTDTQYF	TGCGCCAGCAGCTTCAGTGGGATCTGGACAGATACGCAGTATTTT
-	TRBJ1-1	-	TRBV12-3/TRBV12-4	CASIAGINTEAFF	TGTGCCAGCATAGCCGGGATAAACACTGAAGCTTTCTTT
-	TRBJ1-2	-	TRBV6-5	CASGTGGNGYTF	TGTGCCAGCGGAACGGGCGGCAATGGCTACACCTTC
-	TRBJ1-5	-	TRBV6-2/TRBV6-3	CASSSQGRGNQPQHF	TGTGCCAGCAGTTCCCAAGGCAGGGGCAATCAGCCCCAGCATTTT
-	TRBJ1-4	-	TRBV6-1	CASSETRWGKLFF	TGTGCCAGCAGTGAAACCCGGTGGGGAAAACTGTTTTTT
-	TRBJ2-5	-	TRBV21-1	CASSKEGVAGPQETQYF	TGTGCCAGCAGCAAAGAGGGGGTTGCGGGACCCCAAGAGACCCAGTACTTC
-	TRBJ1-4	TRBD1	TRBV5-1	CASSLMTGGEEKLFF	TGCGCCAGCAGCCTCATGACAGGGGGCGAGGAAAAACTGTTTTTT
-	TRBJ2-2	-	TRBV6-5	CASNVYGANTGELFF	TGTGCCAGCAACGTTTACGGGGCGAACACCGGGGAGCTGTTTTTT
-	TRBJ2-1	-	TRBV27	CASSLNWPEDEQFF	TGTGCCAGCAGTTTGAACTGGCCTGAGGATGAGCAGTTCTTC
-	TRBJ1-3	-	TRBV30	CAWSGQDGNTIYF	TGTGCCTGGAGTGGACAGGATGGAAACACCATATATTTT
-	TRBJ1-2	TRBD1	TRBV5-4	CASRPTGVTYGYTF	TGTGCCAGCAGACCGACAGGGGTAACCTATGGCTACACCTTC
-	TRBJ2-1	TRBD2	TRBV4-2	CASSQDWSSGYNEQFF	TGTGCCAGCAGCCAAGATTGGTCTAGCGGATACAATGAGCAGTTCTTC
-	TRBJ1-2	-	TRBV27	CASSLRQENYGYTF	TGTGCCAGCAGTTTACGCCAGGAAAACTATGGCTACACCTTC
few	TRBJ2-3	-	TRBV28	CASSSAGTESTQYF	TGTGCCAGCAGCTCTGCCGGGACCGAAAGTACGCAGTATTTT
-	TRBJ2-7	TRBD1	TRBV12-3/TRBV12-4	CASRGQGIRDQYF	TGTGCCAGCAGGGGACAGGGGATTAGGGACCAGTACTTC